A selection of T cell receptor beta chains follows, all from one sample in a study of T cells in Graves' hyperthyroidism and ophthalmopathy. TCRdb used MiXCR to reprocess the multiplex PCR reads, holding one entry per CDR3 protein. The table shows some 740,000 distinct CDR3 sequences, with about 15% occurring only once. Sequences were obtained from blood. The receptor source for this set is a woman younger than 30 with Graves' hyperthyroidism. CDR3s include the opening cysteine and the closing phenylalanine or tryptophan. A D gene is named only where the DNA matches it firmly. Only part of the rows carry a size: once, few, many, or a class if the clone is expanded.

TRBJ1-4,TRBV3-1,TRBD1,.,TGTGCCAGCAATGGGGACAGGGGCTCCAAACTGTTTTTT,CASNGDRGSKLFF
TRBJ2-2,TRBV9,TRBD2,few,TGTGCCAGCAGCGAACTTAGCGGGAGGGCCCGGAACACCGGGGAGCTGTTTTTT,CASSELSGRARNTGELFF
TRBJ2-7,TRBV28,TRBD2,many,TGTGCCAGCAGCTCACTGGGGACTACCAACTACGAGCAGTACTTC,CASSSLGTTNYEQYF
TRBJ1-4,TRBV6-1,TRBD1,.,TGTGCCAGCAGCTCCGGGACAGCCATGGCAACTAATGAAAAACTGTTTTTT,CASSSGTAMATNEKLFF
TRBJ2-7,TRBV7-9,TRBD1,.,TGTGCCAGCAGCTTAGATGACAGGGGATATCACGAGCAGTACTTC,CASSLDDRGYHEQYF
TRBJ2-2,TRBV6-5,TRBD2,many,TGTGCCAGCAGTTACTCCGGGAGGGCCGGGGAGCTGTTTTTT,CASSYSGRAGELFF
TRBJ2-3,TRBV12-3/TRBV12-4,TRBD1,many,TGTGCCAGCAGTTTCGTCTTGGACAGGGCAGATACGCAGTATTTT,CASSFVLDRADTQYF
TRBJ2-5,TRBV6-2/TRBV6-3,TRBD2,.,TGTGCCAGCAGTTCGATACAAGCGGGAGTTGAGATCCAGTACTTC,CASSSIQAGVEIQYF
TRBJ1-3,TRBV6-9,.,few,TGTGCCAGCAGTTATACTGGATTCTCTGGAAACACCATATATTTT,CASSYTGFSGNTIYF
TRBJ2-7,TRBV3-1,TRBD2,.,TGTGCCAGCAGCGACGGACTAGCGGAATCCTACGAGCAGTACTTC,CASSDGLAESYEQYF
TRBJ1-2,TRBV4-1,.,.,TGCGCCAGCAGCCAAGTCCCCTCCTATGGCTACACCTTC,CASSQVPSYGYTF
TRBJ2-7,TRBV27,.,.,TGTGCCAGCAGTCCGCCGGGACATCAGGCCGTCCTCTTAGAGCAGTACTTC,CASSPPGHQAVLLEQYF
TRBJ1-1,TRBV6-2/TRBV6-3,TRBD1,.,TGTGCCAGCAGTTACCCTGGGACAGTCACTGAAGCTTTCTTT,CASSYPGTVTEAFF
TRBJ1-4,TRBV7-8,.,.,TGTGCCAGCAGCCCGACGCGTGAAAAACTGTTTTTT,CASSPTREKLFF